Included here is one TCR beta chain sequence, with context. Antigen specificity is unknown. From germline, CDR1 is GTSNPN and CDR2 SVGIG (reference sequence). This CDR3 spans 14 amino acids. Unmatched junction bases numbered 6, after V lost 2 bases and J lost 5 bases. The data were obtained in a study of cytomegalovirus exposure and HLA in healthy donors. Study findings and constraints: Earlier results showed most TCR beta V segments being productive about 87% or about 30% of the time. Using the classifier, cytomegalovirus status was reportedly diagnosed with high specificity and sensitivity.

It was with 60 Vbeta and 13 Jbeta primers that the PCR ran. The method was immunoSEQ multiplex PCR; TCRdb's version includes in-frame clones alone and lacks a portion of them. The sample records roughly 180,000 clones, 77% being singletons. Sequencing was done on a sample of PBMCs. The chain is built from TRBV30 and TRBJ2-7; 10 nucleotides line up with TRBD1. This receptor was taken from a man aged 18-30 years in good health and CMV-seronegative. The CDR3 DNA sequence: TGTGCCTGGAGTCGACAGGGGGCAATCGACGAGCAGTACTTC. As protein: CAWSRQGAIDEQYF. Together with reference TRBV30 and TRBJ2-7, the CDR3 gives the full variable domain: SQTIHQWPATLVQPVGSPLSLECTVEGTSNPNLYWYRQAAGRGLQLLFYSVGIGQISSEVPQNLSASRPQDRQFILSSKKLLLSDSGFYLCAWSRQGAIDEQYFGPGTRLTVT.